The 29 T cell receptor beta chains presented below share a single source sample, sequenced in a study of CD8 T cells in Susac syndrome (dated by TCRdb to between 2019 and 2020). The library was obtained by the immunoSEQ multiplex PCR assay. RNA was extracted using the RNeasy kit, and about 0.45 to 1 ug of the RNA was reverse transcribed with random hexamers. TCRdb's own reprocessing of the public reads used fastp at Q25 and MiXCR and kept productive beta chains. Rows matching on CDR3 protein sequence are summarized as one entry with the most common DNA and genes. Within this sample are 27,000 or so distinct CDR3 sequences, with around 94% of them counted one time only. The top ten clones comprise approximately 0.25% of the sample. The sequenced sample consisted of CD8+ T cells from PBMCs. The receptors here all came from a human donor in good health.

The V gene is TRBV4-3, the J gene TRBJ1-6; D remains unclear. Germline-derived CDR1 and CDR2 are LGHNA and YSLEER. Trimming stripped 1 base from V and 5 bases from J, with 9 bases between. The CDR3 spans 15 residues. CDR3 residues: CASSQVRRDNSPLHF. The CDR3 DNA reads TGCGCCAGCAGCCAAGTAAGAAGGGATAATTCACCCCTCCACTTT.

This rearrangement joins TRBV11-2 to TRBJ2-7; D is undetermined. Germline V gene sequence: CDR1 SGHAT, CDR2 FQNNGV. The V gene lost 1 base and the J gene lost 5 bases, with 15 bases spanning the gap. The CDR3 loop spans 15 amino acids. The CDR3 sequence: CASSLVGNQAHEQYF. CDR3 nucleotides: TGTGCCAGCAGCTTAGTTGGCAACCAGGCCCACGAGCAGTACTTC.

V and J are TRBV27 and TRBJ1-2, with TRBD1 matching 9 bases. From germline, CDR1 is MNHEY and CDR2 SMNVEV (reference sequence). V trimming: 7 bases; J trimming: 7 bases; junction bases outside the gene matches: 4. The CDR3 sequence is 12 residues long. The CDR3 here is CASKTGGSGYTF. In nucleotides, the CDR3 is TGTGCCAGCAAGACAGGGGGTTCTGGCTACACCTTC.

CDR3 coding DNA: TGCGCCAGCTCCCTTTTTTTGGGACAGGGGGCTTATTGGATTCACACAGATACGCAGTATTTT. It translates to CASSLFLGQGAYWIHTDTQYF. The chain employs TRBV5-1 and TRBJ2-3; TRBD1 aligns across 12 bases. V gave up 7 bases and J gave up 2 bases; unmatched junction bases: 23. The CDR3 extends over 21 amino acids. Germline CDR1 is SGHRS and CDR2 is YFSETQ. The complete variable domain, with remaining parts taken from reference TRBV5-1 and TRBJ2-3, reads KAGVTQTPRYLIKTRGQQVTLSCSPISGHRSVSWYQQTPGQGLQFLFEYFSETQRNKGNFPGRFSGRQFSNSRSEMNVSTLELGDSALYLCASSLFLGQGAYWIHTDTQYFGPGTRLTVL.

CDR3 amino acids: CASSFGTAVNEQFF. CDR3 bases: TGTGCCAGCAGCTTTGGGACAGCAGTAAATGAGCAGTTCTTC. The chain joins TRBV5-8 to TRBJ2-1, with 7 bases identical to TRBD1. Germline CDR1 SGHTS, CDR2 YDEGEE. This CDR3 comprises 14 residues. V lost 2 bases, J lost 7 bases, and 6 bases stayed unmatched.

V usage is TRBV29-1 and J usage is TRBJ2-2; D possibly corresponds to TRBD1 (6 bases). The CDR3 extends over 15 amino acids. Trimming left V 5 bases short and J 0 bases short, with 13 bases between. The germline gives CDR1 SQVTM, CDR2 ANQGSEA. CDR3 DNA sequence: TGCAGCGTTCCAACAGGGAGCGCGAACACCGGGGAGCTGTTTTTT. Its protein product is CSVPTGSANTGELFF.

The chain carries TRBV7-9 and TRBJ2-7, with D tentatively TRBD1 (5 bases). CDR3 length: 14 amino acids. Trimming removed 4 bases at V and 2 bases at J, with 12 bases between. Germline V gives CDR1 SEHNR, CDR2 FQNEAQ (reference sequence). The DNA for the CDR3 is TGTGCCAGCAGCTCCCCGACAGATCCCTACGAGCAGTACTTC. Translated, it gives CASSSPTDPYEQYF.

The CDR3 reads CASSLGLLQETQYF. CDR3 nucleotide sequence: TGTGCCAGCAGCTTAGGCCTCCTCCAAGAGACCCAGTACTTC. The J gene is TRBJ2-5, the V gene TRBV13; no firm D call. The CDR3 has 14 residues. The V gene lost 0 bases and the J gene lost 1 base, with 6 bases spanning the gap. Germline lookup yields CDR1 PRHDT and CDR2 FYEKMQ (reference sequence).

This rearrangement joins TRBV12-5 to TRBJ2-3, with unresolved D. V was pared by 4 bases and J by 7 bases, with 9 bases between. Germline CDR1 and CDR2: LGHNT and FRNRAP. The CDR3 has 12 amino acids. CDR3 residues: CASGSRRNTQYF. The CDR3 DNA follows: TGTGCTAGTGGTTCCCGCCGAAATACGCAGTATTTT.

The gene calls are TRBV4-1 and TRBJ1-1; D unclear. CDR3 length: 15 amino acids. Germline V gene data show CDR1 as MGHRA and CDR2 as YSYEKL. Trimming took off 3 bases at V and 4 bases at J, with 15 bases between the two ends. The CDR3 nucleotides read TGCGCCAGCAGCCAGGCTTTCACGGGAGGCACTGAAGCTTTCTTT. Translating it yields CASSQAFTGGTEAFF.

V usage is TRBV6-5 and J usage is TRBJ2-2, with D unclear. Germline CDR1 reads MNHEY; CDR2 reads SVGAGI. V was shortened by 2 bases and J by 1 base, with 8 bases between the two germline ends. This CDR3 spans 15 amino acids. The CDR3 spells CASSYKVRNTGELFF. The CDR3 DNA follows: TGTGCCAGCAGTTACAAGGTCCGGAACACCGGGGAGCTGTTTTTT.

This clonotype was seen a few times. The rearrangement uses TRBV12-3 or TRBV12-4 and TRBJ2-7; no reliable D call. The CDR3 is 13 residues long. V lost 4 bases, J lost 3 bases, and 10 bases lay in between. The chain's CDR3 is CASSSPPLYEQYF. In DNA, the CDR3 is TGTGCCAGCAGTTCCCCACCACTCTACGAGCAGTACTTC.

This chain links TRBV6-2 or TRBV6-3 with TRBJ1-5; weak D call: TRBD1 (5 bases). The CDR3 runs 12 residues. V was clipped by 5 bases and J by 12 bases, with 14 bases between them. Germline CDR1 is MNHEY and CDR2 is SVGEGT. The CDR3 sequence is CASSPRDGRQHF. CDR3 bases: TGTGCCAGCAGTCCTCGGGACGGCCGCCAGCATTTT.

This rearrangement joins TRBV6-1 to TRBJ2-6; D might be TRBD1 or TRBD2, each matching 5 bases. CDR1 is MNHNS and CDR2 is SASEGT in the germline V gene. This CDR3 has 17 amino acids. Trimming removed 10 bases at V and 2 bases at J, with 21 bases between. In DNA form, the CDR3 reads TGTGCCACCTTGAGGGAGATCAGGGACGCTGGGGCCAACGTCCTGACTTTC. As protein: CATLREIRDAGANVLTF.

CDR3 in amino acids: CASNPWGTEAFF. DNA of the CDR3: TGTGCCAGCAACCCCTGGGGCACTGAAGCTTTCTTT. This chain links TRBV7-9 with TRBJ1-1; D is ambiguous. The germline V and J ends were trimmed by 7 bases and 4 bases, with 10 bases remaining between them. CDR3 size: 12 residues. The germline V gene has CDR1 SEHNR and CDR2 FQNEAQ (reference sequence).

The rearrangement joins TRBV10-3 to TRBJ1-1; no clear D gene. Germline V gene lookup returns CDR1 ENHRY and CDR2 SYGVKD. V was cut by 3 bases and J by 1 base, with 15 bases left in between. The CDR3 loop spans 16 amino acids. The CDR3 spells CAISEGSSGRNTEAFF. The CDR3 coding sequence is TGTGCCATCAGTGAAGGGTCAAGCGGCAGGAACACTGAAGCTTTCTTT.

The chain employs TRBV7-2 and TRBJ2-5, with TRBD2 identical over 7 bases. CDR3 length: 14 amino acids. V was pared by 10 bases and J by 4 bases, with 12 bases of the junction left unmatched. Germline CDR1 and CDR2: SGHTA and FQGNSA. CDR3 residues: CATREDYLRETQYF. CDR3 coding DNA: TGTGCCACCCGGGAGGATTACCTAAGAGAGACCCAGTACTTC.

In this sample, this clonotype turned up once. The CDR3 loop is CSARSRLAGGSYEQYF. The CDR3 nucleotides read TGCAGTGCTAGATCCCGACTAGCGGGGGGATCCTACGAGCAGTACTTC. This chain connects TRBV20-1 to TRBJ2-7; 13 bases fit TRBD2. The CDR3 contains 16 residues. The germline CDR1 and CDR2 sequences are DFQATT and SNEGSKA (reference sequence). The J segment lost 1 base and the V segment lost 2 bases, leaving 5 bases of the junction unmatched.

V and J are TRBV13 and TRBJ2-5; TRBD1 matches 10 bases. Germline CDR1 reads PRHDT; CDR2 reads FYEKMQ (reference sequence). V was pared by 5 bases and J by 5 bases, with 8 bases of the junction left unmatched. This CDR3 has 15 amino acids. The CDR3 loop is CASSQRQGAGETQYF. In DNA, the CDR3 is TGTGCCAGCAGCCAAAGACAGGGGGCCGGGGAGACCCAGTACTTC.

The J gene is TRBJ1-1, the V gene TRBV4-1, with a tentative D call TRBD1 (5 bases). The CDR3 sequence is 14 residues long. V was clipped by 6 bases and J by 1 base, with 12 bases between them. Per the germline V gene, CDR1 is MGHRA and CDR2 is YSYEKL. CDR3 protein: CASRGQLKNTEAFF. The CDR3 DNA reads TGCGCCAGCAGAGGACAACTTAAGAACACTGAAGCTTTCTTT.

V gene TRBV18 combines with J gene TRBJ1-2, with D possibly TRBD1 on 6 matching bases. Germline lookup yields CDR1 KGHSH and CDR2 LQKENI. CDR3 length equals 16 residues. V was cut by 3 bases and J by 12 bases, with 26 bases left in between. DNA of the CDR3: TGTGCCAGCTCACCTAATGCAGGGACACCCGAATACGGAAACACCTTC. This codes for CASSPNAGTPEYGNTF.

The rearrangement uses TRBV6-5 and TRBJ1-5; D gene uncertain. V was shortened by 6 bases and J by 3 bases, with 6 bases between the two germline ends. The germline V gene has CDR1 MNHEY and CDR2 SVGAGI. CDR3 length equals 12 residues. DNA of the CDR3: TGTGCCAGCAGCACTACCAATCAGCCCCAGCATTTT. Its translation is CASSTTNQPQHF.

Worth noting for this clonotype: An end of the junction differs from the germline gene, which may be a read error. This chain links TRBV6-6 with TRBJ1-5; D possibly corresponds to TRBD1 (6 bases). CDR3 length: 15 amino acids. Germline CDR1 and CDR2: MNHNY and SVGAGI (reference sequence). The CDR3 nucleotides read TGTGCCAGCACCTTAGGGACACCTCTCAATGAGCCCCAGCATTTT. It codes for CASTLGTPLNEPQHF.

A few counts support this clonotype. This chain connects TRBV2 to TRBJ2-7, with 8 bases fitting TRBD1. Germline-derived CDR1 and CDR2 are SNHLY and FYNNEI. The junction had 9 bases not matched to a gene; V was cut back by 11 bases and J by 6 bases. This CDR3 is 12 amino acids long. The CDR3 spells CAGTGIIGEQYF. CDR3 sequence (DNA): TGTGCCGGGACAGGAATCATTGGCGAGCAGTACTTC.

The rearrangement uses TRBV12-3 or TRBV12-4 and TRBJ2-7; the D gene is possibly TRBD1 (6 bases). The CDR3 consists of 13 residues. Between the trimmed V and J ends, which lost 1 base and 5 bases, there was a span of 9 bases. The DNA of the CDR3 is TGTGCCAGCAGTTTAGGCAGGGGCCACGAGCAGTACTTC. Translating gives CASSLGRGHEQYF.

The rearrangement uses TRBV12-3 or TRBV12-4 and TRBJ1-2; weak D call: TRBD1 (5 bases). Trimming stripped 5 bases from V and 7 bases from J, with 14 bases between. The CDR3 has 13 amino acids. For the CDR3, the DNA is TGTGCCAGCAGTGGGACTCGTCTAGGTGGCTACACCTTC. It specifies CASSGTRLGGYTF.

V usage is TRBV7-2 and J usage is TRBJ2-2; D not resolved. Trimming shortened V by 2 bases and J by 7 bases, and 5 bases separated the two germline ends. This CDR3 is built from 12 residues. Germline V gives CDR1 SGHTA, CDR2 FQGNSA. The CDR3 DNA sequence: TGTGCCAGCAGCTTAAAGGTCGGGGAGCTGTTTTTT. Protein sequence: CASSLKVGELFF.

CDR3 nucleotide sequence: TGTGCCTGGAGTGTACAACAGGGGATGAATCAGCCCCAGCATTTT. Translating it yields CAWSVQQGMNQPQHF. The chain combines TRBV30 with TRBJ1-5, with TRBD1 identical over 7 bases. The CDR3 consists of 15 residues. Trimming took 0 bases from V and 4 from J; bases not matched to a gene: 6. Germline V gene sequence: CDR1 GTSNPN, CDR2 SVGIG (reference sequence).

This clonotype was counted a few times. The rearrangement links TRBV7-2 to TRBJ2-1, with D unresolved. Germline V lookup: CDR1 SGHTA, CDR2 FQGNSA. Trimming stripped 2 bases from V and 10 bases from J, with 12 bases between. The CDR3 totals 13 residues. CDR3 DNA: TGTGCCAGCAGCTTATTTACAGCGCAAGAGCAGTTCTTC. The encoded protein is CASSLFTAQEQFF.